This entry lists 16 T cell receptor beta chains sequenced from one sample in a study of Graves' ophthalmopathy and Graves' hyperthyroidism. CDR3 regions of TCR beta were amplified from RNA transcripts. HTBI-primed first-round RT-PCR preceded second-round multiplex PCR. TCRdb processed the multiplex PCR reads anew with MiXCR; each CDR3 protein has one entry. Seen here are almost 750,000 distinct CDR3 sequences, roughly 40% observed once, and the top ten hold roughly 45%. Material: peripheral blood. Source of these receptors: an adult man with Graves' ophthalmopathy.

V usage is TRBV30 and J usage is TRBJ2-6; D gene ambiguous. Trimming shortened V by 3 bases and J by 0 bases, and 9 bases separated the two germline ends. Looked up from germline, CDR1 is GTSNPN and CDR2 is SVGIG (reference sequence). CDR3 length equals 15 residues. Written as DNA, the CDR3 is TGTGCCTGGAGCTACAAGGGCTCTGGGGCCAACGTCCTGACTTTC. The encoded protein is CAWSYKGSGANVLTF.

The V and J genes are TRBV10-3 and TRBJ2-5; TRBD1 or TRBD2 may be the D gene (5 bases each). Trimming removed 3 bases from V and 4 bases from J, with 9 bases in between. Germline loops: CDR1 ENHRY, CDR2 SYGVKD. The CDR3 runs 13 residues. CDR3 sequence: CAISEEGTETQYF. DNA of the CDR3: TGTGCCATCAGTGAAGAGGGGACAGAGACCCAGTACTTC.

Turning to this clonotype: The junction departs from germline at one end; a sequencing error may be responsible. The genes are TRBV7-2 and TRBJ1-1, with 9 bases lining up with TRBD1. This CDR3 region has 14 residues. Germline V gene lookup returns CDR1 SGHTA and CDR2 FQGNSA. As DNA, the CDR3 is TGCGCCAGCAGCCATTGGACAGGGGCCACTGAAGCTTTCTTT. Its protein product is CASSHWTGATEAFF.

The chain couples TRBV2 to TRBJ2-2; the match to TRBD1 covers 7 bases. V lost 6 bases, J lost 4 bases, and 8 bases stayed unmatched. Germline CDR1 SNHLY, CDR2 FYNNEI. The CDR3 extends over 15 amino acids. The DNA of the CDR3 is TGTGCCAGCAGACCGGGGACAGAGAGCACCGGGGAGCTGTTTTTT. Its translation: CASRPGTESTGELFF.

This clonotype has more than one count but fewer than ten. The gene calls are TRBV29-1 and TRBJ2-7; TRBD1 agrees at 12 bases. The length of the CDR3 is 15 residues. Looked up from germline, CDR1 is SQVTM and CDR2 is ANQGSEA. The V gene end was trimmed by 1 base and the J gene end by 4 bases; junction bases not matched to a gene: 5. The CDR3 sequence is CSVEVGTGGVYEQYF. CDR3 DNA: TGCAGCGTTGAAGTGGGGACAGGGGGCGTTTACGAGCAGTACTTC.

The chain combines TRBV9 with TRBJ2-7; D not certain. Per germline, CDR1 SGDLS and CDR2 YYNGEE. V gave up 2 bases and J gave up 5 bases, with 8 bases separating them. The CDR3 loop spans 12 amino acids. The CDR3 sequence: CASSVDGNEQYF. CDR3 in DNA: TGTGCCAGCAGCGTGGACGGAAACGAGCAGTACTTC.

This clonotype was recorded many times. This sequence joins TRBV2 and TRBJ2-5, with a possible D match to TRBD1 (5 bases). Trimming cost V 7 bases and J 2 bases, with 17 bases left between them. The CDR3 covers 15 residues. The germline V gene has CDR1 SNHLY and CDR2 FYNNEI. This CDR3 reads CASNSGQPEQETQYF. The CDR3 coding sequence is TGTGCCAGCAACTCAGGACAACCCGAACAAGAGACCCAGTACTTC. Complete variable domain (other parts from reference TRBV2 and TRBJ2-5): EPEVTQTPSHQVTQMGQEVILRCVPISNHLYFYWYRQILGQKVEFLVSFYNNEISEKSEIFDDQFSVERPDGSNFTLKIRSTKLEDSAMYFCASNSGQPEQETQYFGPGTRLLVL.

The genes are TRBV19 and TRBJ1-1; TRBD1 aligns across 7 bases. With V trimmed by 3 bases and J by 2 bases, 21 bases remained unmatched. The CDR3 is made up of 20 amino acids. Germline CDR1 LNHDA, CDR2 SQIVND (reference sequence). CDR3 in amino acids: CASSIFSFQDRWTTNTEAFF. The DNA of the CDR3 is TGTGCCAGTAGTATTTTTTCTTTCCAGGACAGGTGGACGACCAACACTGAAGCTTTCTTT.

This clonotype appeared a few times. The gene calls are TRBV14 and TRBJ2-2, with D perhaps matching TRBD1 or TRBD2 (6 bases each). The CDR3 runs to 15 residues. The germline V gene has CDR1 SGHDN and CDR2 FVKESK. V shed 0 bases and J shed 7 bases, with 12 bases lying between them. CDR3 sequence: CASSQDRGQGGELFF. The CDR3 DNA reads TGTGCCAGCAGCCAAGATCGGGGGCAAGGCGGGGAGCTGTTTTTT.

The CDR3 sequence: CRDTGGRGNTIYF. In DNA form, the CDR3 reads TGCAGAGATACAGGGGGCCGCGGAAACACCATATATTTT. The chain combines TRBV29-1 with TRBJ1-3; 9 nucleotides align to TRBD1. The CDR3 has 13 amino acids. The germline gives CDR1 SQVTM, CDR2 ANQGSEA. The entire variable domain, with the rest obtained from reference TRBV29-1 and TRBJ1-3, is as follows: SAVISQKPSRDICQRGTSLTIQCQVDSQVTMMFWYRQQPGQSLTLIATANQGSEATYESGFVIDKFPISRPNLTFSTLTVSNMSPEDSSIYLCRDTGGRGNTIYFGEGSWLTVV.

This clonotype was picked up many times. A junction boundary mismatches the germline segment, possibly from a read error. The chain links TRBV10-3 to TRBJ1-1, with a weak D call TRBD1 (6 bases). Germline values: CDR1 ENHRY, CDR2 SYGVKD. The CDR3 consists of 15 residues. CDR3: CASSAETGYNTEAFF. The CDR3 nucleotides read TGTGCCAGCAGTGCCGAAACAGGGTATAACACTGAAGCTTTCTTT.

This clonotype occurred many times. This chain uses TRBV29-1 with TRBJ1-3; perhaps TRBD1 as D (5 bases). Trimming took off 5 bases at V and 0 bases at J, with 17 bases between the two ends. Germline V lookup: CDR1 SQVTM, CDR2 ANQGSEA. CDR3 size: 16 residues. DNA of the CDR3: TGCAGCGTTCTAAAAATGGGGGGTAGCTCTGGAAACACCATATATTTT. Encoded protein: CSVLKMGGSSGNTIYF. The whole variable domain, remainder taken from reference TRBV29-1 and TRBJ1-3, is SAVISQKPSRDICQRGTSLTIQCQVDSQVTMMFWYRQQPGQSLTLIATANQGSEATYESGFVIDKFPISRPNLTFSTLTVSNMSPEDSSIYLCSVLKMGGSSGNTIYFGEGSWLTVV.

This rearrangement joins TRBV9 to TRBJ2-2; no definite D call. Germline values: CDR1 SGDLS, CDR2 YYNGEE. This CDR3 comprises 13 residues. The V gene lost 3 bases and the J gene lost 6 bases, with 9 bases spanning the gap. The chain's CDR3 is CASSAIPPGELFF. The CDR3 nucleotides are TGTGCCAGCAGCGCCATCCCGCCCGGGGAGCTGTTTTTT.

This clonotype has just one count. This sequence joins TRBV20-1 and TRBJ2-2; D is perhaps TRBD1 or TRBD2 (6 bases each). The V and J ends lost 2 bases and 4 bases respectively, with 14 bases between them. Germline V lookup: CDR1 DFQATT, CDR2 SNEGSKA (reference sequence). The CDR3 consists of 15 residues. The CDR3 DNA sequence: TGCAGTGCTAGAATAGGGGGGCTTGTCACCGGGGAGCTGTTTTTT. As protein: CSARIGGLVTGELFF.

CDR3 in DNA: TGTGCCAGCAGAGCGGGAAGGGGAGCGGACACTGAAGCTTTCTTT. Its protein product is CASRAGRGADTEAFF. The J gene is TRBJ1-1, the V gene TRBV7-9, with D perhaps TRBD1 (5 bases). This CDR3 is 15 amino acids long. Germline V CDR1 and CDR2: SEHNR, FQNEAQ (reference sequence). V gave up 6 bases and J gave up 3 bases, with 17 bases separating them.

In the case of this clonotype: Just one base apart from a much larger clone, this may be a read error. The chain is built from TRBV10-3 and TRBJ1-1; 8 nucleotides align to TRBD1. CDR3 length: 14 residues. Germline V gene lookup returns CDR1 ENHRY and CDR2 SYGVKD. V lost 4 bases, J lost 5 bases, and 6 bases stayed unmatched. The CDR3 protein is CAISGITGGTEAFF. For the CDR3, the DNA is TGTGCCATCAGTGGAATAACAGGGGGAACTGAAGCTTTCTTT.